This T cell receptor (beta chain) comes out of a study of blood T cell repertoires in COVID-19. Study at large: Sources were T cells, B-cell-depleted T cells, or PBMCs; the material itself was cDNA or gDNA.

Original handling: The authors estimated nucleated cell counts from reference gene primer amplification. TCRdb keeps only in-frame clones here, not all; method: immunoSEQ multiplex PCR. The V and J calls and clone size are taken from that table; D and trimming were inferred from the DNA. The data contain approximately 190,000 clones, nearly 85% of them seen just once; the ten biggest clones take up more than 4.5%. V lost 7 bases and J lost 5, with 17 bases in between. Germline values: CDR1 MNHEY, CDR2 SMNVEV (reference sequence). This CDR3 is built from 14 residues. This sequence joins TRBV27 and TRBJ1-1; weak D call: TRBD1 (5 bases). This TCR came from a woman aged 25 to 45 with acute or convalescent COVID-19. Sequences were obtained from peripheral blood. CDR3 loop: CASIESGGGTEAFF. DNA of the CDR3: TGTGCCAGCATCGAATCCGGGGGAGGGACTGAAGCTTTCTTT.